The sample holds one count of the clone carrying this T cell receptor beta chain. Its antigen is undetermined. This sample was included in a study of shared clonotypes between healthy human individuals. Study observations and caveats: Shared across four donors were around 5% of the naive CD4 clonotypes. Naive subsets, compared against memory subsets, generally had larger estimated richness values.

The assay was immunoSEQ multiplex PCR, and TCRdb's table has in-frame clones only and misses some. The data show about 660,000 clones, about 74% seen once. The V gene's germline CDR1 is MNHEY and CDR2 SMNVEV (reference sequence). V gave up 8 bases and J gave up 0 bases, with 7 bases separating them. The CDR3 covers 13 residues. Sequenced: memory CD4+ T cells sorted from blood. Subset defined: CD45RA-negative fraction. This chain uses TRBV27 with TRBJ2-2; possibly TRBD2 for D (6 bases). This receptor was taken from a young woman in good health. Here the CDR3 DNA reads TGTGCCAGCGGAGGGGCGAACACCGGGGAGCTGTTTTTT. It encodes CASGGANTGELFF.